This T cell receptor (beta chain) was sequenced during a study of blood T cell repertoires in COVID-19 (dated by TCRdb to 2020 to 2021). Context from the whole study: Samples from collaborators originated in the United States, Italy and Spain and spanned both the acute and convalescent phases of COVID-19. The prospective study material was composed of cDNA or gDNA derived from T cells, B-cell-depleted T cells, or PBMCs. Subjects who had been exposed to COVID-19, were actively infected with it, or had recovered from it provided the deeply sampled blood TCRbeta repertoires that made up the dataset. The repertoires were released in a freely available public database meant as a resource for research on the immune response to SARS-CoV-2. Samples came from the ongoing ImmuneRACE study (first 160 participants) plus 1,254 subjects from 6 global collaborators. Sample metadata almost always included a de-identified subject ID, COVID-19 status, age in years and sex. Where available, HLA class I and class II types were taken from metadata supplied by the sample provider and were not determined by assay-based typing. The paper's findings and limits, for the study overall: The quantity of clinical and demographic metadata differed by source and by participant and was supplied without curation.

For this clone: Its antigen has not been determined. There are no base qualities to consult, and no much larger clone falls within one base.

Each collaborating institution followed its own protocols to collect whole blood in K2EDTA tubes. For TCRbeta analysis, collaborators shipped samples as frozen whole blood, isolated PBMCs, or DNA extracted from either of those sample types. V drops 3 bases and J drops 7 bases, leaving 16 bases in between. The CDR3 has 16 amino acids, counting the end cysteine and phenylalanine. Kept here is only the CDR3 DNA, which spans 48 bases and is read in frame from base 1. For CDR1 and CDR2, the germline V gene (reference sequence) lists LNHDA and SQIVND. TCRbeta CDR3 regions were amplified from genomic DNA by means of the immunoSEQ Assay, a bias-controlled multiplex PCR. For the original study's pipeline: The number of nucleated cells in each sample was estimated by amplification of reference gene primers within the assay. To quantify the absolute abundance of each unique TCRbeta CDR3 rearrangement, sequence reads were collapsed and filtered. Productive Simpson clonality was computed per sample as the square root of Simpson's diversity index over productive rearrangements. The clones in this table, taken by TCRdb from immuneACCESS, are in-frame only. Not every clone is retained; where verified, under half of the shortfall comes from an unresolved V gene, and the cause of the rest is unknown. Clone size and V and J calls were adopted from that table, with D and trimming inferred from the DNA. This sample has around 120,000 clones in its table, and 80% of those were observed once. The top ten hold around 25% of the sample.

The chain was built from TRBV19 and TRBJ1-6, with the identity of the D gene unclear. The material sequenced was peripheral blood. This clonotype originated in a human donor in a cohort sampled during active COVID-19. The DNA is TGTGCCAGTAGTATCTCCTGGAGGATAGAAAATTCACCCCTCCACTTT. Its translation reads: CASSISWRIENSPLHF. The entire variable domain, with the stretches around the CDR3 drawn from the reference TRBV19 and TRBJ1-6 proteins, is DGGITQSPKYLFRKEGQNVTLSCEQNLNHDAMYWYRQDPGQGLRLIYYSQIVNDFQKGDIAEGYSVSREKKESFPLTVTSAQKNPTAFYLCASSISWRIENSPLHFGNGTRLTVT.